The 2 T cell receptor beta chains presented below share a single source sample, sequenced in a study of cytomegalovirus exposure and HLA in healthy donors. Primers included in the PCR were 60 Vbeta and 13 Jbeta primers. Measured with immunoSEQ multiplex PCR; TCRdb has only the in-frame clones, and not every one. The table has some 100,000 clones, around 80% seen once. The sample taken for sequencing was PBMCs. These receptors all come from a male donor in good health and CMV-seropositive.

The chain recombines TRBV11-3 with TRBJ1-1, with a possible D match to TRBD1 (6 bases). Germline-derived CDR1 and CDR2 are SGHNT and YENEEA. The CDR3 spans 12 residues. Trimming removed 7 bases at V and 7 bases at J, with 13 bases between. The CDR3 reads CASTDRSYEAFF. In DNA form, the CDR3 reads TGTGCCAGCACAGACAGGTCATATGAAGCTTTCTTT.

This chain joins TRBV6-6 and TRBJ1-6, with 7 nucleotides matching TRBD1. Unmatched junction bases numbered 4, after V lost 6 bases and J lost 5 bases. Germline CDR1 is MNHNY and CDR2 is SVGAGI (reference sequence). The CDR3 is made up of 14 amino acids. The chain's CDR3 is CASRHRGDNSPLHF. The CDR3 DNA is TGTGCCAGCAGGCACAGGGGAGATAATTCACCCCTCCACTTT.